This passage covers 14 T cell receptor beta chains from one sample sequenced in a study of a mutant IDH1 vaccine in newly diagnosed glioma. TCRdb keeps only in-frame clones here, not all; method: immunoSEQ multiplex PCR. The repertoire holds about 42,000 clones, with approximately 85% as singletons. Time point defined: week 5, during vaccination. All doses held 300 ug of mutant IDH1 20-mer peptide, with topical imiquimod. Antigens for these TCRs are unknown. The sequenced sample was PBMCs, obtained from a glioma patient whose treatment included an IDH1 peptide vaccine. The source is a man aged 35-49 years with glioma.

The V and J genes are TRBV5-1 and TRBJ2-7; D call uncertain. Germline V CDR1 and CDR2: SGHRS, YFSETQ. The CDR3 runs to 14 residues. V lost 5 bases and J 2 bases, leaving 14 bases between the germline ends. The CDR3 loop is CASSESVGPYEQYF. The CDR3 region has the DNA TGCGCCAGCAGTGAGTCGGTTGGCCCCTACGAGCAGTACTTC.

The chain employs TRBV7-3 and TRBJ2-7; D is perhaps TRBD2 (6 bases). The ends were cut back, 2 bases at V and 7 bases at J, with 18 bases in the middle. The CDR3 length is 15 residues. CDR1 SGHTA and CDR2 FQGTGA come from the germline V gene. CDR3 sequence (DNA): TGTGCCAGCAGCTTAGGGCGGGAACTCCCGGGAGAGCAGTACTTC. Translated: CASSLGRELPGEQYF.

J is TRBJ2-5 and V is TRBV28, with 10 bases aligning to TRBD2. The V segment lost 0 bases and the J segment 6 bases; nucleotides outside the gene matches: 7. This CDR3 is 16 amino acids long. The V gene's germline CDR1 is MDHEN and CDR2 SYDVKM. This CDR3 reads CASSLWASGSRKTQYF. Written as DNA, the CDR3 is TGTGCCAGCAGTTTATGGGCTAGCGGGAGTCGAAAGACCCAGTACTTC.

The chain is built from TRBV9 and TRBJ2-2; D unresolved. Germline lookup yields CDR1 SGDLS and CDR2 YYNGEE. The CDR3 sequence is 16 residues long. The V gene lost 0 bases and the J gene lost 4 bases, with 13 bases spanning the gap. The CDR3 loop is CASSVGYRVGTGELFF. CDR3 DNA: TGTGCCAGCAGCGTAGGTTATCGGGTAGGCACCGGGGAGCTGTTTTTT.

This chain links TRBV18 with TRBJ2-3, with D hard to call. This CDR3 has 16 amino acids. Germline CDR1 and CDR2: KGHSH and LQKENI. Trimming took off 1 base at V and 0 bases at J, with 11 bases between the two ends. The DNA for the CDR3 is TGTGCCAGCTCACCACTAGGCCGATCTAGCACAGATACGCAGTATTTT. As protein: CASSPLGRSSTDTQYF.

The rearrangement uses TRBV6-6 and TRBJ2-3, with D possibly being TRBD2 (6 bases). CDR3 size: 13 residues. Deletions cut 2 bases from V and 4 bases from J, with 7 bases between. Germline values: CDR1 MNHNY, CDR2 SVGAGI (reference sequence). The CDR3 sequence is CASSYGRSDTQYF. The CDR3 DNA reads TGTGCCAGCAGTTACGGGAGGTCAGATACGCAGTATTTT.

The rearrangement joins TRBV6-1 to TRBJ2-7, with D possibly matching TRBD1 (6 bases). The V and J ends lost 6 bases and 9 bases respectively, with 12 bases between them. Germline assignment: CDR1 MNHNS and CDR2 SASEGT. The CDR3 totals 11 residues. CDR3 residues: CASSDMDRQYF. CDR3 coding DNA: TGTGCCAGCAGCGATATGGACAGGCAGTACTTC.

This rearrangement joins TRBV7-2 to TRBJ2-5, with TRBD2 identical over 7 bases. The CDR3 consists of 16 residues. The junction had 14 bases not matched to a gene; V was cut back by 5 bases and J by 5 bases. The germline CDR1 and CDR2 sequences are SGHTA and FQGNSA. The chain's CDR3 is CASSLRLAGSGETQYF. The CDR3 DNA reads TGTGCCAGCAGCCTGCGACTAGCAGGGTCGGGGGAGACCCAGTACTTC.

The chain couples TRBV27 to TRBJ1-1; 8 bases map to TRBD1. The ends lost 5 bases at V and 1 base at J; junction bases unmatched: 9. Germline V gene data show CDR1 as MNHEY and CDR2 as SMNVEV (reference sequence). This CDR3 comprises 16 residues. The CDR3 bases are TGTGCCAGCAGTCAAGCCCCAGGGGGCCCGAACACTGAAGCTTTCTTT. Encoded protein: CASSQAPGGPNTEAFF.

The J gene is TRBJ2-2, the V gene TRBV5-1; 7 bases map to TRBD2. The CDR3 is 17 residues long. The germline V gene has CDR1 SGHRS and CDR2 YFSETQ. The V segment lost 0 bases and the J segment 0 bases; nucleotides outside the gene matches: 5. CDR3: CASSLVSGLANTGELFF. The CDR3 nucleotides read TGCGCCAGCAGCTTGGTTAGCGGGCTCGCGAACACCGGGGAGCTGTTTTTT.

The chain employs TRBV4-3 and TRBJ2-2, with a possible D match to TRBD1 (5 bases). The CDR3 consists of 15 residues. The V gene's germline CDR1 is LGHNA and CDR2 YSLEER. Trimming removed 1 base at V and 1 base at J, with 7 bases between. The CDR3 sequence: CASSQGTLNTGELFF. In DNA form, the CDR3 reads TGCGCCAGCAGCCAAGGGACACTGAACACCGGGGAGCTGTTTTTT.

The chain employs TRBV7-2 and TRBJ2-4; no clear D. The CDR3 totals 12 residues. V lost 4 bases, J lost 8 bases, and 9 bases lay in between. CDR1 and CDR2 from the germline V gene are SGHTA and FQGNSA. DNA of the CDR3: TGTGCCAGCAGCTACGGACGCGACATTCAGTACTTC. Translating gives CASSYGRDIQYF.

This clone was detected a few times. This rearrangement joins TRBV7-3 to TRBJ2-5; D remains unclear. V lost 8 bases and J 5 bases, leaving 15 bases between the germline ends. Per germline, CDR1 SGHTA and CDR2 FQGTGA. The CDR3 sequence is 13 residues long. The CDR3 sequence: CASAMGSFETQYF. The DNA for the CDR3 is TGTGCCAGCGCGATGGGCAGCTTTGAGACCCAGTACTTC.

This chain connects TRBV9 to TRBJ2-6; the D is unclear. The CDR3 consists of 15 residues. Germline CDR1 SGDLS, CDR2 YYNGEE. V gave up 0 bases and J gave up 4 bases, with 8 bases separating them. The CDR3 DNA reads as TGTGCCAGCAGCGTAGGGCTATCCGGGGCCAACGTCCTGACTTTC. As protein: CASSVGLSGANVLTF.